This T cell receptor beta chain emerged from a study of tumor-infiltrating lymphocytes in primary liver carcinoma. Study-level information: Samples returned roughly 3.65 to 7.5 million productive TCRbeta reads each. Read depth did not differ significantly between tissue types. Study-wide results and caveats: Blood had a significantly lower top-250-clone fraction than tumors did (p = 0.039). Lesser overlap characterized tumor-adjacent and tumor-blood pairs relative to tumor region pairs.

The authors made TCR beta cDNA from 400 to 550 ng total RNA with a constant-region primer. Modified slightly, ARM-PCR produced TCR beta libraries over three nested multiplex PCR rounds. TRBV1-TRBV30 forward primers paired with a C-beta reverse primer were used in the first two PCR rounds, which ran about 11 cycles each. Each CDR3 protein is one row after TCRdb ran MiXCR on the multiplex PCR reads. The sample lists about 300,000 distinct CDR3 sequences; around three fifths were seen once. CDR1 and CDR2 from the germline V gene are MNHEY and SVGEGT. The V and J ends lost 5 bases and 11 bases respectively, with 17 bases between them. The CDR3 is made up of 13 amino acids. The blood RNA (from unsorted whole blood) was obtained, and germline DNA was also extracted. This clonotype was detected ten times or more. The antigen is not known.

The TCR was taken from a man aged 40-49 years with primary liver carcinoma and hepatitis B virus infection. The chain couples TRBV6-2 or TRBV6-3 to TRBJ2-3; a possible D gene is TRBD1 (5 bases). The sequenced sample was peripheral blood. CDR3 in amino acids: CASSHPDRAEQYF. CDR3 bases: TGTGCCAGCAGTCACCCAGACAGAGCCGAGCAGTATTTT.